This T cell receptor (beta chain) appears in the sequencing data of a study of blood T cell repertoires in COVID-19. There are 15 residues in the CDR3. Trimming left V 2 bases short and J 2 bases short, with 10 bases between. Germline V gene data show CDR1 as MNHEY and CDR2 as SVGAGI. In the original processing: Amplification from reference gene primers served as the basis for estimated nucleated cell counts. Assay used: immunoSEQ multiplex PCR; TCRdb lists only in-frame clones, some missing. The V and J calls and clone size come from that table; D and trimming were worked out from the DNA. The table has roughly 94,000 clones, around 84% seen once; the top ten hold 20% to 30%.

J is TRBJ1-5 and V is TRBV6-5; tentatively, D is TRBD1 (5 bases). Input material: peripheral blood. The clonotype comes from a man between 60 and 75 years old with acute or convalescent COVID-19. The CDR3 DNA reads as TGTGCCAGCAGTTACAACCGGGGGGGCAATCAGCCCCAGCATTTT. The encoded protein is CASSYNRGGNQPQHF.